The clone carrying this T cell receptor beta chain showed up many times. The antigen is unknown. Study-wide results and caveats: Tumor Tregs overlapped most with tumor, then blood, naive CD4+ cells. Larger-cohort validation covered only one TCR beta V-J rearrangement. Tumor memory CD4+ T cell TCR gene usage was found to cluster with blood and lymph node memory CD4+ cells and with lymph node naive CD4+ cells.

Constant-region reverse primers amplified full-length variable regions, followed by semi-nested Nested Universal Primer A PCR. TCRdb analysed the 5' RACE reads with MiXCR anew, one entry per CDR3 protein. The sample records 35,000 to 50,000 distinct CDR3 sequences, roughly a fifth being singletons. Tregs were sorted as CD4+CD25+CD127-/low cells. The TCR sequence derives from a female donor with breast cancer. The sequenced sample consisted of Tregs sorted from blood.

The DNA of the CDR3 is TGTGCCAGTGCACAGGGGGCAGGCACAGATACGCAGTATTTT. Encoded protein: CASAQGAGTDTQYF. The chain has TRBV27 and TRBJ2-3; TRBD1 matches at 9 bases. This CDR3 spans 14 amino acids. The junction had 5 bases not matched to a gene; V was cut back by 9 bases and J by 1 base. The V gene's germline CDR1 is MNHEY and CDR2 SMNVEV (reference sequence).